This T cell receptor (beta chain) stems from a study of OX40 agonist ivuxolimab in advanced cancers. The data were produced by immunoSEQ multiplex PCR, yet TCRdb's version contains in-frame clones alone and is incomplete. Of nearly 85,000 clones listed, around four fifths are singletons. This clone was picked up one time. V shed 5 bases and J shed 7 bases, with 20 bases lying between them. The length of the CDR3 is 16 residues. Germline V lookup: CDR1 LGHNA, CDR2 YSLEER. The chain uses TRBV4-3 and TRBJ2-2; TRBD2 is a possible D gene (6 bases). The clonotype originates from an adult with an advanced solid tumor such as melanoma, head and neck, liver or kidney cancer. The sample consisted of CD4+ or CD8+ T cells sorted from blood, taken in a trial of the OX40 agonist ivuxolimab. CDR3 sequence reads: CASSRGTSRRVGELFF. The CDR3 DNA sequence: TGCGCCAGCAGCAGGGGAACTAGCAGACGGGTCGGGGAGCTGTTTTTT.